The subject of this entry is one TCR beta chain. This receptor's antigen is unknown. This specimen's time point label, per the study, means: baseline before first vaccination. Samples from vaccinated people were obtained from the UK trials COV001 and COV002, which included a single-blind randomized controlled phase 2/3 trial of AZD1222 (ChAdOx1 nCoV-19) in healthy adults. Trial participant PBMC samples were collected at day 0 and day 28 after the second dose for TCRbeta chain sequencing. This record belongs to a study of T cell responses to AZD1222 COVID-19 vaccine (dated by TCRdb to about 2021). General notes on the study: A total of more than 230 trial participants underwent TCR sequencing, of whom roughly 210 had received two doses of AZD1222 and 26 had received two doses of the MenACWY control vaccine. Trial participants were enrolled by age into subgroups of 18-55, 56-69 and 70-plus years, and around 150, 28 and 57 TCR-sequenced participants, respectively, were included in these subgroups. Overall study outcomes, separate from this receptor: CD4 TCRs associated with the vaccine covered the entire spike protein, and the dominant responses were in regions 160-218 and 743-854. The 56-69-year group was small, and its depth increase did not reach significance, likely because of low power. Participants were mostly white British, with more females than males. The authors suggested clonal diversity may have been underestimated. Conclusions about previously exposed vaccinees are limited, since just a handful of AZD1222 recipients were seropositive for SARS-CoV-2 at baseline. Because no day 14 peak-response samples were available, the repertoires could be characterized only after the peak T cell response. Reportedly, close to half of the unique spike-specific TCRs recognized epitopes lying outside the regions that are mutated in the B.1.351 and B.1.1.7 variants. Spike-specific TCR breadth and depth rose significantly after two AZD1222 doses compared with day 0 and with MenACWY recipients.

The CDR3 regions of human TCRbeta chains were analyzed by immunosequencing. In the source study's methods: TCRs in the repertoires were matched against a reference library of SARS-CoV-2-specific TCRs that had been generated with the MIRA antigen-specificity platform. Breadth was defined as the fraction of unique TCRs that were SARS-CoV-2-associated. Depth was defined as the fraction of total T cells that were SARS-CoV-2-associated. Each spike-specific TCR was assigned to its reactive spike region and to a CD4 or CD8 class using the MIRA data. Log10-transformed breadth and depth values were compared by one-way ANOVA with Sidak's multiple comparisons tests. TCRdb limited this immuneACCESS table to in-frame rearrangements with V and J called. A share of clones is missing; checked studies link under half to unresolved V genes, and the rest is unexplained. V and J calls and clone size follow that table, whereas D and trimming were derived from the DNA. The table for this sample shows over 130,000 clones. 2% to 2.5% of the sample lies in the top ten.

The TCR originated in an adult in good health. The sequenced material came from peripheral blood.

DNA sequence: TGTGCCAGCAGCCAAGGTTTAGGGGAACCAGGAGATACGCAGTATTTT. Its protein is CASSQGLGEPGDTQYF. The chain employs TRBV3-1 (or the pseudogene TRBV3-2) and TRBJ2-3; the D gene is perhaps TRBD1, from 5 matching bases. For CDR1 and CDR2, the germline V gene (reference sequence) lists LGHDT and YNNKEL. The CDR3 sequence holds 16 residues, the cysteine and phenylalanine included. The only DNA kept is the CDR3, 48 bases in frame from the first base. V is clipped by 1 base and J by 5 bases, and the sequence between their germline boundaries is 16 bases long.